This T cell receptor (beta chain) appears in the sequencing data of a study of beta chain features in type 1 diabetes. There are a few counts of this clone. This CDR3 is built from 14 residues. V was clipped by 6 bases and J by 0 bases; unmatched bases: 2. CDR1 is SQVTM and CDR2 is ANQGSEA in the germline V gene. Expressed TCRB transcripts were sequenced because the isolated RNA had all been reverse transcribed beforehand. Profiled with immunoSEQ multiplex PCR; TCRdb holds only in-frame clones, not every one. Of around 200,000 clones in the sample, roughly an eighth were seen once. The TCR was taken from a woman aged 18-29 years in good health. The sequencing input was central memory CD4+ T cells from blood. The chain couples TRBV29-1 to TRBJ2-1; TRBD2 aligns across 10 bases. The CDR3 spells CSVLAGASYNEQFF. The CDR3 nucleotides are TGCAGCGTCCTAGCGGGAGCCTCCTACAATGAGCAGTTCTTC.